These T cell receptor beta chains were read from a single sample in a study of OX40 agonist ivuxolimab in advanced cancers. The protocol was immunoSEQ multiplex PCR, while the TCRdb copy is restricted to in-frame clones and leaves out a portion. The sample lists around 21,000 clones, over 75% occurring once. The material sequenced was CD4+ or CD8+ T cells sorted from blood, taken in a trial of the OX40 agonist ivuxolimab. All receptors come from an adult with an advanced solid tumor such as melanoma, head and neck, liver or kidney cancer. Both conserved end residues are part of each CDR3. D genes are given only for firm matches. A row's size may be missing; if present it is once, few, many or a size class.

d_call clone_size j_call v_call cdr3_length cdr3_nt cdr3_aa
. once TRBJ1-1 TRBV2 14 TGTGCCAGCGGCCCTCCAGACGGACACACTGAAGCTTTCTTT CASGPPDGHTEAFF
TRBD2 . TRBJ2-5 TRBV7-9 17 TGTGCCAGCAGCTACCGGACTAGCGGGGGGGTCAAGGAGACCCAGTACTTC CASSYRTSGGVKETQYF
. . TRBJ2-2 TRBV20-1 11 TGCAGTGCTTCAGGTGCTGGGGAGCTGTTTTTT CSASGAGELFF
TRBD1 . TRBJ1-4 TRBV2 16 TGTGCCAGCGGGTACGACAGGGCGCAGGAAGGGGAAAAACTGTTTTTT CASGYDRAQEGEKLFF
TRBD1 . TRBJ2-7 TRBV5-4 15 TGTGCCAGCAGCTTCGGACCGGGACAGGGAGTCGAGCAGTACTTC CASSFGPGQGVEQYF
. . TRBJ1-1 TRBV14 14 TGTGCCAGCAGCCGACGGGACGGGAACACTGAAGCTTTCTTT CASSRRDGNTEAFF
TRBD2 . TRBJ2-1 TRBV11-2 16 TGTGCCAGCAGCTCGAGACCGGGACTAGCGAACAATGAGCAGTTCTTC CASSSRPGLANNEQFF
. . TRBJ2-1 TRBV6-5 15 TGTGCCAGCAGGGATGGTCCCGGGACTCCCAATGAGCAGTTCTTC CASRDGPGTPNEQFF
. . TRBJ2-3 TRBV2 14 TGTGCCAGCAGTGAAGTGGGGGCCACAGATACGCAGTATTTT CASSEVGATDTQYF
. . TRBJ1-1 TRBV27 13 TGTGCCAGCAAGGAGGTGTTGAACACTGAAGCTTTCTTT CASKEVLNTEAFF
. . TRBJ2-7 TRBV11-2 14 TGTGCCAGCAGCCCCAGAGGGGCGGGATACGAGCAGTACTTC CASSPRGAGYEQYF
TRBD2 once TRBJ2-5 TRBV30 15 TGTGCCTGGAGTTCCGGGGGGGGAGGGAGGGAGACCCAGTACTTC CAWSSGGGGRETQYF
. . TRBJ1-2 TRBV9 15 TGTGCCAGCAGCGGGCCCAGTGGCGGAGACTATGGCTACACCTTC CASSGPSGGDYGYTF
. . TRBJ1-5 TRBV7-9 15 TGTGCCAGCAGCTTCCTCGGGGGGGCGGATCAGCCCCAGCATTTT CASSFLGGADQPQHF
TRBD2 . TRBJ2-1 TRBV2 16 TGTGCCAGCAGTGTTCCACTAGCGGGGGGGATGGATGAGCAGTTCTTC CASSVPLAGGMDEQFF
. once TRBJ2-7 TRBV27 13 TGTGCCAGCCACAATGGGGGGTCCTACGAGCAGTACTTC CASHNGGSYEQYF
. few TRBJ2-7 TRBV10-3 15 TGTGCCATCAGTGAGACACCCGGACGGAACTACGAGCAGTACTTC CAISETPGRNYEQYF
TRBD2 . TRBJ2-7 TRBV27 16 TGTGCCAGCAGTATCAGTAGCGGGGGGGCCCCCAGCGAGCAGTACTTC CASSISSGGAPSEQYF
. . TRBJ1-1 TRBV19 14 TGTGCCTCAACCTTGTACGGGGGAAACACTGAAGCTTTCTTT CASTLYGGNTEAFF
. . TRBJ1-1 TRBV28 13 TGTGCCAGCAGTCTGAGAGCCAACACTGAAGCTTTCTTT CASSLRANTEAFF
. . TRBJ1-3 TRBV7-2 15 TGTGCCAGCAGCTTTTTTGAGGGCTCTGGAAACACCATATATTTT CASSFFEGSGNTIYF
. . TRBJ2-1 TRBV12-5 13 TGTGCTAGTGGCCCCGAGCCGGGGTATGAGCAGTTCTTC CASGPEPGYEQFF
. . TRBJ2-7 TRBV7-8 14 TGTGCCAGCAGTTTGGGCCCAGCGGCCTACGAGCAGTACTTC CASSLGPAAYEQYF
TRBD2 . TRBJ2-1 TRBV2 16 TGTGCCAGCAGTGAAGTCGGGGGGGGCACCTACAATGAGCAGTTCTTC CASSEVGGGTYNEQFF
TRBD2 . TRBJ2-4 TRBV6-1 15 TGTGCCAGCAACGGCCCAGCGGGGGGGCACAACATTCAGTACTTC CASNGPAGGHNIQYF
TRBD1 . TRBJ1-2 TRBV5-1 15 TGCGCCAGCAGCTTACAACAGGGGCCCAACTATGGCTACACCTTC CASSLQQGPNYGYTF
TRBD1 . TRBJ2-5 TRBV14 17 TGTGCCAGCAGCCAAGATCCCCGGGACAGGGGTCAAGAGACCCAGTACTTC CASSQDPRDRGQETQYF
TRBD1 . TRBJ2-7 TRBV7-9 14 TGTGCCAGCAGCCCCGGACGGCCAATCGGGACAGGTCGCTTC CASSPGRPIGTGRF
TRBD1 . TRBJ2-5 TRBV6-5 15 TGTGCCAGCAGTTACGGGACAGGGGTCCAAGAGACCCAGTACTTC CASSYGTGVQETQYF
TRBD1 . TRBJ1-4 TRBV4-1 18 TGCGCCAGCAGCCAAGGTTCGGGACAGGGTGAAACTAATGAAAAACTGTTTTTT CASSQGSGQGETNEKLFF
TRBD2 . TRBJ2-3 TRBV13 15 TGTGCCAGCAGCGAATCTAGCGGGGACACAGATACGCAGTATTTT CASSESSGDTDTQYF
. . TRBJ2-2 TRBV6-5 15 TGTGCCAGCAGTTACTCCGTGGCGAACACCGGGGAGCTGTTTTTT CASSYSVANTGELFF
TRBD1 . TRBJ2-7 TRBV7-6 14 TGTGCCAGCAGCTTAGGGGACAGGGAGTACGAGCAGTACTTC CASSLGDREYEQYF
TRBD2 few TRBJ2-7 TRBV7-8 13 TGTGCCAGCAGCCCCGGGACTAGCGTTGAGCAGTACTTC CASSPGTSVEQYF
. . TRBJ1-6 TRBV4-1 14 TGCGCCAGCAGCCCAAAACCCGATCCGTCACCCCTCCACTTT CASSPKPDPSPLHF
. . TRBJ2-7 TRBV14 16 TGTGCCAGCAGCCAAGATCAACGCAGGTACTCCTACGAGCAGTACTTC CASSQDQRRYSYEQYF